A selection of T cell receptor beta chains follows, all from one sample in a study of cytomegalovirus exposure and HLA in healthy donors. Here immunoSEQ multiplex PCR was the method, and the copy in TCRdb shows in-frame clones only, minus some. The data show around 200,000 clones, with 80% to 90% seen just once and around 0.3% held by the top ten. Specimen: PBMCs. The receptors shown here come from a woman aged 25 to 45 in good health and CMV-seronegative. Both conserved end residues are part of each CDR3.

>TRBV4-1|TRBJ2-7
CASSQGHGYEQYF
>TRBV11-2|TRBJ2-7
CASSLVRRTVRDRVGQYF
>TRBV19|TRBJ1-5
CASSISVGGNQPQHF
>TRBV10-3|TRBJ1-1
CAIAENTEAFF
>TRBV29-1|TRBJ1-1
CSVIQGTEAFF
>TRBV10-3|TRBJ1-5
CAIRDSLNQPQHF
>TRBV10-2|TRBJ2-3
CASEDGLAGADTQYF
>TRBV6-1|TRBJ2-5
CASNIIGVNQYF
>TRBV5-1|TRBJ2-5
CASSLARASGRPGEETQYF
>TRBV5-1|TRBJ2-1
CASSSISGRSTYEQFF
>TRBV7-2|TRBJ2-3
CASSVDRGLTGKDTQYF
>TRBV2|TRBJ2-2
CASKVEASNTGELFF
>TRBV6-5|TRBJ1-2
CASSYGGTGDYGYTF
>TRBV7-9|TRBJ2-1
CASDTGTTYYNEQFF
>TRBV19|TRBJ2-3
CASSSGGGRTDTQYF
>TRBV2|TRBJ2-1
CASRGQGVGEQFF
>TRBV6-1|TRBJ2-2
CASSSIRGTTGELFF
>TRBV7-9|TRBJ2-3
CASRPDRADTQYF
>TRBV5-1|TRBJ2-1
CASSPALFQLNEQFF
>TRBV9|TRBJ2-1
CASSRILPGLASNEQFF
>TRBV6-5|TRBJ2-3
CASSRLAGGIDTQYF
>TRBV15|TRBJ2-3
CATSRGGGITDTQYF
>TRBV6-1|TRBJ2-5
CASSVKGRGGFGETQYF
>TRBV28|TRBJ2-1
CASSPLGTAQNNEQFF
>TRBV10-1|TRBJ2-2
CASSDPGGANTGELFF
>TRBV5-1|TRBJ2-5
CASSLMSGQETQYF
>TRBV28|TRBJ2-2
CASSILGGGENTGELFF
>TRBV4-1|TRBJ2-4
CASSPASRGLDIQYF
>TRBV4-1|TRBJ2-7
CASSQSRGAYEQYF
>TRBV19|TRBJ2-2
CASSSGTSATHGELFF
>TRBV11-3|TRBJ2-1
CASSWSGTSYNEQFF
>TRBV4-1|TRBJ2-2
CASSQGAGRNTGELFF
>TRBV19|TRBJ2-7
CASSRAGGPYEQYF
>TRBV7-3|TRBJ2-1
CASSRDSGGRYNEQFF
>TRBV9|TRBJ2-1
CASSVGLAGGEQFF
>TRBV7-8|TRBJ2-1
CASSSQGAAYNEQFF
>TRBV9|TRBJ1-4
CASSPRTGVNEKLFF
>TRBV6-4|TRBJ2-1
CASSDTALAGGPYNEQFF
>TRBV7-9|TRBJ2-5
CASSQRDRPETQYF
>TRBV5-4|TRBJ1-1
CASSKEGTSIEAFF
>TRBV10-3|TRBJ2-1
CAIRRGAYNEQFF
>TRBV11-2|TRBJ2-1
CASSLALNEQFF
>TRBV28|TRBJ2-2
CHFTGSEDTGELFF
>TRBV5-6|TRBJ1-2
CASSQDNPYGYTF
>TRBV27|TRBJ2-7
CASSLQYF
>TRBV27|TRBJ2-3
CASRRLAEADTQYF
>TRBV5-1|TRBJ2-1
CASSFRRTGRIDEQFF
>TRBV27|TRBJ2-2
CASSLSNGRVNTGELFF
>TRBV10-1|TRBJ2-1
CASSESSGRISEQFF
>TRBV28|TRBJ1-6
CASSPLQGSGSYNSPLHF
>TRBV5-4|TRBJ1-1
CASSLQRMNTEAFF
>TRBV5-1|TRBJ2-1
CASSLGGLAGGQEQFF
>TRBV7-9|TRBJ2-6
CASSLARTGGVGANVLTF
>TRBV4-1|TRBJ1-6
CASSQFGQGSSPLHF
>TRBV5-1|TRBJ2-3
CASSLPRDSGDTQYF
>TRBV19|TRBJ1-5
CASSIATRGSNQPQHF